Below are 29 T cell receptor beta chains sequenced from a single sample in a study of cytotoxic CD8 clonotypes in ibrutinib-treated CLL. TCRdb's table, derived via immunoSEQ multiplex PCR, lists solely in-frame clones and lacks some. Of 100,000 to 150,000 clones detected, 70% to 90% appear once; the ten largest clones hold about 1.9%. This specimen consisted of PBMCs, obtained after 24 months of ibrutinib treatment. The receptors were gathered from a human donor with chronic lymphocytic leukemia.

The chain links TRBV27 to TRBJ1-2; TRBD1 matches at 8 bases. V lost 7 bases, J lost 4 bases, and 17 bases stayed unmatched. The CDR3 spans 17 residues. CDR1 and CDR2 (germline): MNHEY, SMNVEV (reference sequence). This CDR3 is CASKPGTGGLQPYGYTF. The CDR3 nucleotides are TGTGCCAGCAAGCCCGGGACAGGTGGCCTACAACCCTATGGCTACACCTTC.

The CDR3 coding sequence is TGTGCCAGCACTGGGGGGTGGGGTTTGGGCGAGCAGTACTTC. Amino acids: CASTGGWGLGEQYF. This chain joins TRBV6-1 and TRBJ2-7; TRBD2 is a possible D gene (6 bases). Trimming left V 7 bases short and J 6 bases short, with 19 bases between. CDR1 is MNHNS, CDR2 SASEGT, per germline. The CDR3 consists of 14 residues.

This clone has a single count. CDR3 sequence (DNA): TGCAGCGTTGAGGGAGGCGACCACTATGGCTACACCTTC. This encodes CSVEGGDHYGYTF. The chain joins TRBV29-1 to TRBJ1-2; D unresolved. Trimming removed 3 bases at V and 3 bases at J, with 11 bases between. This CDR3 comprises 13 residues. From germline, CDR1 is SQVTM and CDR2 ANQGSEA.

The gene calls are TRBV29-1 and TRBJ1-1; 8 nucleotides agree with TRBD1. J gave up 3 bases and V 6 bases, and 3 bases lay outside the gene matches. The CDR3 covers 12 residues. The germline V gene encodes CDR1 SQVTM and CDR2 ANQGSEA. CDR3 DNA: TGCAGCGTCGGACAGGGTGACACTGAAGCTTTCTTT. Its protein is CSVGQGDTEAFF.

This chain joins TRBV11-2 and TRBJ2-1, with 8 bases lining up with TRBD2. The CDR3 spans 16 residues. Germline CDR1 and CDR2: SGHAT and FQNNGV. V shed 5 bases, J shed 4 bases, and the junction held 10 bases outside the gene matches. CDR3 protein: CASSPREALGYNEQFF. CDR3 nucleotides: TGTGCCAGCAGCCCGCGGGAGGCCTTAGGGTACAATGAGCAGTTCTTC. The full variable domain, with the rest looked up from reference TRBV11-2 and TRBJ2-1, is EAGVAQSPRYKIIEKRQSVAFWCNPISGHATLYWYQQILGQGPKLLIQFQNNGVVDDSQLPKDRFSAERLKGVDSTLKIQPAKLEDSAVYLCASSPREALGYNEQFFGPGTRLTVL.

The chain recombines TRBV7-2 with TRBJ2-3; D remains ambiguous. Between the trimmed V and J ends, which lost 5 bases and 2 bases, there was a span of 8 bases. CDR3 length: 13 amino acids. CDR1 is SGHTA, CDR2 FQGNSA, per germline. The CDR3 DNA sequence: TGTGCCAGCAGCGGGGTCCCCACAGATACGCAGTATTTT. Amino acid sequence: CASSGVPTDTQYF.

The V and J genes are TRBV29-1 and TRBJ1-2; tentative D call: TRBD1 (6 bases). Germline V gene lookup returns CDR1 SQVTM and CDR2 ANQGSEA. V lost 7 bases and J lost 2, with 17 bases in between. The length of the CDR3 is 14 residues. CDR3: CSAQAPRGNYGYTF. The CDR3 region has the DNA TGCAGCGCTCAAGCCCCCAGGGGAAACTATGGCTACACCTTC.

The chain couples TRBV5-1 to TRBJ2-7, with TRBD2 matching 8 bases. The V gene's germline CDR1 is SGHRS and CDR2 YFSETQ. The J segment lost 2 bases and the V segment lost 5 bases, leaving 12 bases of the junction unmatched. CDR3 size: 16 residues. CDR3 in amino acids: CASRESGSPKAYEQYF. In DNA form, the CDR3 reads TGCGCCAGCAGGGAGAGCGGGAGCCCGAAGGCCTACGAGCAGTACTTC. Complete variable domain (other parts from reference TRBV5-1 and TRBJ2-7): KAGVTQTPRYLIKTRGQQVTLSCSPISGHRSVSWYQQTPGQGLQFLFEYFSETQRNKGNFPGRFSGRQFSNSRSEMNVSTLELGDSALYLCASRESGSPKAYEQYFGPGTRLTVT.

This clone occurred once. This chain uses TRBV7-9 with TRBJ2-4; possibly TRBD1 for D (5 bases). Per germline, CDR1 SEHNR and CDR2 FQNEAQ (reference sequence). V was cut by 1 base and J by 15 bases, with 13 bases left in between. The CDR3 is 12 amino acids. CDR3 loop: CASSLDGSRGYF. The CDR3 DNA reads TGTGCCAGCAGCTTAGATGGTTCAAGGGGGTACTTC.

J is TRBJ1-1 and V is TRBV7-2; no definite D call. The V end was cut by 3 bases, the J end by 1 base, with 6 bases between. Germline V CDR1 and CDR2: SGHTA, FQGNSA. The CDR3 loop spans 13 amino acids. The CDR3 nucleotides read TGTGCCAGCAGCTTCGAGGGGAACACTGAAGCTTTCTTT. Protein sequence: CASSFEGNTEAFF.

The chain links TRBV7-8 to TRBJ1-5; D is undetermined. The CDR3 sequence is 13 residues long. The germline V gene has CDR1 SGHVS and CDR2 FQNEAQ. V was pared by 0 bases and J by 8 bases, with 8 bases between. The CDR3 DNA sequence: TGTGCCAGCAGCTTAGCGGAAGAAAAGCCCCAGCATTTT. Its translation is CASSLAEEKPQHF.

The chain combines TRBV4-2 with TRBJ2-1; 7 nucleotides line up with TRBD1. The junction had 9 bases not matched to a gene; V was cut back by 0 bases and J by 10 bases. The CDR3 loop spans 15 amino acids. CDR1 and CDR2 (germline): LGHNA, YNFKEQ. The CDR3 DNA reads TGTGCCAGCAGCCAAGAATTTTCAGGCAGGGGGGAGCAGTTCTTC. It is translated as CASSQEFSGRGEQFF.

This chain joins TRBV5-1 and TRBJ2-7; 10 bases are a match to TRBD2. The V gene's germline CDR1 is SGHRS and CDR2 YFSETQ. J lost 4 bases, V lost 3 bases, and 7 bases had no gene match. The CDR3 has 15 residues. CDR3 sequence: CASSSTSGLGYEQYF. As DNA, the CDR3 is TGCGCCAGCAGCTCGACTAGCGGGTTAGGGTACGAGCAGTACTTC.

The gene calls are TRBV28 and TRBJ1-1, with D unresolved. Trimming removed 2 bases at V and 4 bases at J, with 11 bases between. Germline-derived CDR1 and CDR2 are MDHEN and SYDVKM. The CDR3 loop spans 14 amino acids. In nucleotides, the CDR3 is TGTGCCAGCAGTTTAATTCGACTGGGCACTGAAGCTTTCTTT. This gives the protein CASSLIRLGTEAFF.

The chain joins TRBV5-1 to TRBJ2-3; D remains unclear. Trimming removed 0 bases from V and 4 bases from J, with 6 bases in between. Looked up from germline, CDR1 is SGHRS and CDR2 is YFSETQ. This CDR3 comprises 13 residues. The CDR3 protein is CASSLGSPDTQYF. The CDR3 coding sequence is TGCGCCAGCAGCTTGGGCAGTCCAGATACGCAGTATTTT.

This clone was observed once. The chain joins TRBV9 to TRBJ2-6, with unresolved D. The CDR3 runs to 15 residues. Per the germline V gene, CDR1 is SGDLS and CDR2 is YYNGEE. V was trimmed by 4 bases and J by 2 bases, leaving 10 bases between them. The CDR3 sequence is CASSSHPTGANVLTF. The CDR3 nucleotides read TGTGCCAGCAGCTCCCACCCTACTGGGGCCAACGTCCTGACTTTC.

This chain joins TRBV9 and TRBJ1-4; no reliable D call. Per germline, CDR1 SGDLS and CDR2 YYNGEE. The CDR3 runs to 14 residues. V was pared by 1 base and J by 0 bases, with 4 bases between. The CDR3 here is CASSVSSTNEKLFF. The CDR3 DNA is TGTGCCAGCAGCGTAAGCTCAACTAATGAAAAACTGTTTTTT.

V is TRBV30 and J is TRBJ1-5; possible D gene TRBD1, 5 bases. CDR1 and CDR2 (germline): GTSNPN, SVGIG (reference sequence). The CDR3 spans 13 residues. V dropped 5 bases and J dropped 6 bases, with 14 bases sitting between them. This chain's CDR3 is CAWGAEASQPQHF. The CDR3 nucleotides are TGTGCCTGGGGGGCGGAGGCTAGTCAGCCCCAGCATTTT.

This CDR3 is CASSRQTGGEATF. The CDR3 DNA sequence: TGTGCCAGCAGCAGGCAGACAGGGGGCGAGGCCACCTTC. V usage is TRBV5-6 and J usage is TRBJ1-2; TRBD1 agrees at 10 bases. Unmatched junction bases numbered 10, after V lost 4 bases and J lost 13 bases. Germline V CDR1 and CDR2: SGHDT, YYEEEE. The CDR3 spans 13 residues.

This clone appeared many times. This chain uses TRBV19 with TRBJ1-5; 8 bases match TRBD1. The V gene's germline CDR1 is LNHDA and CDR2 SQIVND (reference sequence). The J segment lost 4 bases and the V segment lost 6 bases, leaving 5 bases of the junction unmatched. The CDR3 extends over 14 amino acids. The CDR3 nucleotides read TGTGCCAGTAGCCCAACAGGGGGGAATCAGCCCCAGCATTTT. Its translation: CASSPTGGNQPQHF.

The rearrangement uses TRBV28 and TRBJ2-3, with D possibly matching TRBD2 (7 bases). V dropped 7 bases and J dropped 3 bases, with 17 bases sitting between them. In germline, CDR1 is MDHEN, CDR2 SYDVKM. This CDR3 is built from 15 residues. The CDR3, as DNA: TGTGCCAGCAATGTAGGGGGGGGCCATACAGATACGCAGTATTTT. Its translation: CASNVGGGHTDTQYF.

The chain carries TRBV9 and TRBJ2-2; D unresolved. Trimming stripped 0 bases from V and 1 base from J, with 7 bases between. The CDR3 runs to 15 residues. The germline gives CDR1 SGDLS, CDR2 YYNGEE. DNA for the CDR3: TGTGCCAGCAGCGTAGTTGGTGGGAACACCGGGGAGCTGTTTTTT. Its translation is CASSVVGGNTGELFF. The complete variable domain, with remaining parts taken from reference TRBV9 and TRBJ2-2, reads DSGVTQTPKHLITATGQRVTLRCSPRSGDLSVYWYQQSLDQGLQFLIQYYNGEERAKGNILERFSAQQFPDLHSELNLSSLELGDSALYFCASSVVGGNTGELFFGEGSRLTVL.

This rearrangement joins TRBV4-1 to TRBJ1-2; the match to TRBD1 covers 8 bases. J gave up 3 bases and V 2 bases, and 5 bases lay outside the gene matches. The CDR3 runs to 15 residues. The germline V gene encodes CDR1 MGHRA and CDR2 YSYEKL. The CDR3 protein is CASSQNSGGDYGYTF. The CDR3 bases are TGCGCCAGCAGCCAAAACTCAGGGGGCGACTATGGCTACACCTTC.

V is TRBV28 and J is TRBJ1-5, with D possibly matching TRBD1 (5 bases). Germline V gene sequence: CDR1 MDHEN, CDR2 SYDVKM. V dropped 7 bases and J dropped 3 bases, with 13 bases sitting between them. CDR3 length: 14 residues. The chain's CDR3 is CASTSGWANQPQHF. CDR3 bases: TGTGCCAGCACTTCAGGGTGGGCCAATCAGCCCCAGCATTTT.

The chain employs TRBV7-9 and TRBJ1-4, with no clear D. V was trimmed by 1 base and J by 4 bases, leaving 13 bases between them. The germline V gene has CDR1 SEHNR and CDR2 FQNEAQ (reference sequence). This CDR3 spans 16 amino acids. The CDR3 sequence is CASSLVRPFGNEKLFF. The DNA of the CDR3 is TGTGCCAGCAGCTTAGTCAGACCCTTTGGTAATGAAAAACTGTTTTTT.

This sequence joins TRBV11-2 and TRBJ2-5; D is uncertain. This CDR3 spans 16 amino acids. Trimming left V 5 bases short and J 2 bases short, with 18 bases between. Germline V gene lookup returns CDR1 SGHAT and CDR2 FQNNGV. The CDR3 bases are TGTGCCAGCAGCCCCACCTCTGGGTACGGGCAAGAGACCCAGTACTTC. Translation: CASSPTSGYGQETQYF.

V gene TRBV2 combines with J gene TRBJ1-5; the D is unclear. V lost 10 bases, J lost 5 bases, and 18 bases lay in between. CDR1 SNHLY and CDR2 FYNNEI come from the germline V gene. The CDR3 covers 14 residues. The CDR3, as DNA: TGTGCCACACGGAGGCAGTTGAAGGATCAGCCCCAGCATTTT. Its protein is CATRRQLKDQPQHF.

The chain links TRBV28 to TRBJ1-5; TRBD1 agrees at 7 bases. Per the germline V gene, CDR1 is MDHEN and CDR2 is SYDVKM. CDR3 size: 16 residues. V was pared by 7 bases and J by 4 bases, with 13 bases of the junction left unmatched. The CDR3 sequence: CASTPFRQGINQPQHF. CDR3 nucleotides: TGTGCCAGCACCCCTTTCCGACAGGGTATTAATCAGCCCCAGCATTTT.

CDR3 nucleotide sequence: TGTGCCAGCAGCCGCCAAGAGACCCAGTACTTC. This codes for CASSRQETQYF. The chain combines TRBV4-2 with TRBJ2-5, with D unclear. This CDR3 is built from 11 residues. V was cut by 4 bases and J by 1 base, with 1 base left in between. Looked up from germline, CDR1 is LGHNA and CDR2 is YNFKEQ.